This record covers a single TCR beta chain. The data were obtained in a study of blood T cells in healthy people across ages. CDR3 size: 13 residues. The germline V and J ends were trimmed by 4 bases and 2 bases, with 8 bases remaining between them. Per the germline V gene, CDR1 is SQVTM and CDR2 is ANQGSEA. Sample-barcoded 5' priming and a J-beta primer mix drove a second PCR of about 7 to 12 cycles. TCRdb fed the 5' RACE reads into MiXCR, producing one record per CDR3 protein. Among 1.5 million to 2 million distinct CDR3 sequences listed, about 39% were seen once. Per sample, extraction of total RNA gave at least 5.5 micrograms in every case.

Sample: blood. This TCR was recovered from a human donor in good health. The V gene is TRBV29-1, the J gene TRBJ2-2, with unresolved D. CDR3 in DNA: TGCAGCGTTGGGGTTCGAAACACCGGGGAGCTGTTTTTT. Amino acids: CSVGVRNTGELFF.